The clone carrying this T cell receptor beta chain was seen ten or more times. No antigen is known for it. TCRdb reprocessed the RACE reads with MiXCR, giving one entry per CDR3 protein. The repertoire includes 200,000 to 300,000 distinct CDR3 sequences, 7% to 10% of them detected once, and roughly 2.5% sits in the top ten. This record comes from a study of human T cells and chemical hapten exposure. Study-wide context: There were weekly diphenylcyclopropenone doses to the scalp for patients throughout the roughly 23-week study. Patch testing placed 0.01% DPC on the upper back, with readings at 6 days.

Germline-derived CDR1 and CDR2 are SGHAT and FQNNGV. There are 15 residues in the CDR3. With V trimmed by 4 bases and J by 5 bases, 5 bases remained unmatched. Study outcomes and limitations: TCRs above 1 in 1000 frequency stayed constant with DPC sensitization. There were significantly more large CDR3 similarity clusters among expanded TCRs than among controls.

Documented time point: pre-sensitization, week 0. Treatment reported: therapeutic diphenylcyclopropenone sensitization with weekly scalp DPC. The chain recombines TRBV11-2 with TRBJ1-6, with 7 positions matching TRBD1. The sequence was collected from a woman in her 40s with alopecia areata. Some clones in this sample may be carry-over from other donors' samples. This specimen consisted of whole blood, obtained in connection with sensitization to the hapten diphenylcyclopropenone (DPC). The CDR3 is CASSWTGQNNSPLHF. The DNA for the CDR3 is TGTGCCAGCAGCTGGACGGGACAGAATAATTCACCCCTCCACTTT.